This TCR beta chain was sequenced in a study of cytomegalovirus exposure and HLA in healthy donors. Findings and limits, study-wide: By a later analysis, the bulk of CMV-associated TCR beta chains appeared HLA-restricted. An analysis was carried out later, and it reportedly showed fewer N-insertions in an Asian-associated ancestry cluster than the approximately 710-donor mean.

Regarding this clone: Antigen: not known.

The CDR3 is 15 residues long. V shed 4 bases and J 4 bases; nucleotides not matched to a gene: 11. In germline, CDR1 is SQVTM, CDR2 ANQGSEA. PCR involved 60 Vbeta and 13 Jbeta primers. Generated by immunoSEQ multiplex PCR, the TCRdb table keeps only in-frame clones and is missing some. The sample has about 130,000 clones; roughly two thirds are singletons. Donors showed nominal health when sampled, although they likely had unrecorded immune exposures. The TCR originated in a man aged 25-45 years in good health and CMV-seropositive. This rearrangement joins TRBV29-1 to TRBJ2-7, with TRBD1 identical over 9 bases. Input material: PBMCs. The CDR3 region is CSVASWDRAGYEQYF. The CDR3 DNA is TGCAGCGTTGCCTCGTGGGACAGGGCCGGGTACGAGCAGTACTTC.